The present entry profiles one T cell receptor (beta chain) with its context. Its matching antigen is unknown. Germline V gives CDR1 SGHRS, CDR2 YFSETQ. The CDR3 has 11 residues. Trimming took 2 bases from V and 9 from J, leaving 9 bases between them. These data belong to a study of T cells in localized non-small cell lung cancer. Whole-study findings and limits: A single tumor region was sequenced, leaving heterogeneity possible. Uninvolved neighboring lung showed the greatest T cell clonality, exceeding tumor.

Clones were read by immunoSEQ multiplex PCR, and TCRdb kept only the in-frame ones, dropping some. The table includes about 70,000 clones, 65% to 85% detected once. The source was peripheral blood, collected before any cancer treatment. This clonotype was obtained from a female donor older than 55 with stage I lung adenocarcinoma. The chain uses TRBV5-1 and TRBJ2-7, with D possibly being TRBD1 or TRBD2 (5 bases each). The CDR3 nucleotides are TGCGCCAGCAGCTTTGAGGGGCCGCAGTACTTC. This gives the protein CASSFEGPQYF.